Shown below are 14 T cell receptor beta chains from a single sample sequenced in a study of beta chain features in type 1 diabetes. Study-level findings and limits: In all four CD4+ subsets, TCRB CDR3 length was significantly, moderately reduced in type 1 diabetes.

Expressed TCRB transcripts were sequenced because the entire RNA isolate underwent reverse transcription. Sequencing was performed with immunoSEQ multiplex PCR; in TCRdb, only in-frame clones are kept and a portion is missing. The sample carries a few hundred thousand clones, 9.6% recorded once. Their cognate antigens are unknown. The sample was central memory CD4+ T cells from blood. The receptors stem from a man between 25 and 39 years old with type 1 diabetes.

This clone was seen a handful of times. This chain uses TRBV28 with TRBJ2-5, with 9 bases lining up with TRBD2. CDR3 length: 16 residues. V lost 3 bases and J lost 4; bases outside the gene matches: 9. Germline CDR1 reads MDHEN; CDR2 reads SYDVKM. CDR3 nucleotides: TGTGCCAGCAGTTTGGGTCAAGCGGGAGGAGGAGAGACCCAGTACTTC. Translation: CASSLGQAGGGETQYF.

This clone was seen more than once but under ten times. The V call is TRBV9, the J call TRBJ2-7; the D is unclear. V was pared by 4 bases and J by 3 bases, with 17 bases between. The germline V gene has CDR1 SGDLS and CDR2 YYNGEE. The CDR3 runs to 15 residues. CDR3 protein: CASSQGPYKDYEQYF. CDR3 DNA sequence: TGTGCCAGCAGCCAAGGCCCCTATAAGGACTACGAGCAGTACTTC.

The chain couples TRBV6-5 to TRBJ2-5; D remains ambiguous. The CDR3 spans 12 residues. The V end was cut by 3 bases, the J end by 11 bases, with 13 bases between. Germline CDR1 and CDR2: MNHEY and SVGAGI. The CDR3 bases are TGTGCCAGCAGTTATAAAGGCCCCCAGCAGTACTTC. It codes for CASSYKGPQQYF.

The V call is TRBV6-1, the J call TRBJ1-2; 7 nucleotides line up with TRBD1. CDR3 length: 14 amino acids. With V trimmed by 6 bases and J by 4 bases, 8 bases remained unmatched. The germline V gene encodes CDR1 MNHNS and CDR2 SASEGT. The CDR3 DNA follows: TGTGCCAGCAGAGACAGGGTGGGTTTCTATGGCTACACCTTC. It encodes CASRDRVGFYGYTF.

This clone has ten or more counts. The rearrangement joins TRBV11-2 to TRBJ2-3; D unresolved. The CDR3 covers 14 residues. V shed 4 bases and J shed 5 bases, with 13 bases lying between them. Germline values: CDR1 SGHAT, CDR2 FQNNGV. The DNA of the CDR3 is TGTGCCAGCAGCTCCCCGAGAGATGGAGATACGCAGTATTTT. The encoded protein is CASSSPRDGDTQYF.

Concerning this clone: Other nucleotide sequences from this sample produce the same CDR3. The V gene is TRBV7-2, the J gene TRBJ2-3; D unclear. Germline lookup yields CDR1 SGHTA and CDR2 FQGNSA. CDR3 length: 14 amino acids. The germline V and J ends were trimmed by 0 bases and 3 bases, with 7 bases remaining between them. The CDR3 reads CASSLAGRTDTQYF. The CDR3 DNA sequence: TGTGCCAGCAGCTTAGCAGGGCGGACAGATACGCAGTATTTT.

The V call is TRBV20-1, the J call TRBJ2-1; no clear D. The CDR3 totals 11 residues. Germline V gene lookup returns CDR1 DFQATT and CDR2 SNEGSKA (reference sequence). The ends were cut back, 4 bases at V and 5 bases at J, with 6 bases in the middle. The CDR3 region has the DNA TGCAGTGCTATTGGTAACAATGAGCAGTTCTTC. Amino acids: CSAIGNNEQFF.

This clone has just a few counts. The chain uses TRBV4-2 and TRBJ2-2; 7 positions agree with TRBD1. The CDR3 is 18 residues long. V was clipped by 0 bases and J by 2 bases; unmatched bases: 9. Germline V CDR1 and CDR2: LGHNA, YNFKEQ. The CDR3 spells CASSQDSYRDSNTGELFF. As DNA, the CDR3 is TGTGCCAGCAGCCAAGATAGCTACCGGGACAGTAACACCGGGGAGCTGTTTTTT.

This chain joins TRBV11-2 and TRBJ2-7; perhaps TRBD2 as D (5 bases). Deletions cut 5 bases from V and 3 bases from J, with 11 bases between. Looked up from germline, CDR1 is SGHAT and CDR2 is FQNNGV. The CDR3 runs to 13 residues. Here the CDR3 DNA reads TGTGCCAGCAGCAGCGACCGGGACTACGAGCAGTACTTC. Amino acids: CASSSDRDYEQYF.

This clone was observed at least ten times. J is TRBJ1-5 and V is TRBV28; TRBD1 is a possible D gene (5 bases). The ends were cut back, 6 bases at V and 3 bases at J, with 9 bases in the middle. Per germline, CDR1 MDHEN and CDR2 SYDVKM. This CDR3 comprises 13 residues. This CDR3 is CASSRQINQPQHF. In DNA, the CDR3 is TGTGCCAGCAGCAGACAGATCAATCAGCCCCAGCATTTT.

This chain uses TRBV5-4 with TRBJ1-2; the D gene is possibly TRBD1 (5 bases). Trimming pared 1 base from V and 0 bases from J, leaving 13 bases between. This CDR3 has 16 amino acids. Germline CDR1 SGHNT, CDR2 YYREEE (reference sequence). The CDR3 DNA is TGTGCCAGCAGCTTGAGAATAGACAGTCCTAACTATGGCTACACCTTC. It codes for CASSLRIDSPNYGYTF. The whole variable domain, remainder taken from reference TRBV5-4 and TRBJ1-2, is ETGVTQSPTHLIKTRGQQVTLRCSSQSGHNTVSWYQQALGQGPQFIFQYYREEENGRGNFPPRFSGLQFPNYSSELNVNALELDDSALYLCASSLRIDSPNYGYTFGSGTRLTVV.

This clone was detected many times. This chain joins TRBV6-1 and TRBJ1-5, with D possibly being TRBD1 (5 bases). The germline gives CDR1 MNHNS, CDR2 SASEGT. CDR3 size: 16 residues. V was clipped by 2 bases and J by 6 bases, with 17 bases between them. Written as DNA, the CDR3 is TGTGCCAGCAGTGAAAGATTCGGGGGGATTGGTCAGCCCCAGCATTTT. This codes for CASSERFGGIGQPQHF.

This rearrangement joins TRBV11-2 to TRBJ2-5; D is undetermined. The ends were cut back, 6 bases at V and 4 bases at J, with 9 bases in the middle. There are 12 residues in the CDR3. Per germline, CDR1 SGHAT and CDR2 FQNNGV. CDR3 DNA sequence: TGTGCCAGCAGGGATGACGGAGAGACCCAGTACTTC. Protein product: CASRDDGETQYF.

This clone was counted many times. This chain uses TRBV28 with TRBJ2-1; no clear D. The germline CDR1 and CDR2 sequences are MDHEN and SYDVKM. Trimming cost V 2 bases and J 10 bases, with 6 bases left between them. The CDR3 length is 11 residues. The CDR3 loop reads CASSLHLEQFF. CDR3 DNA sequence: TGTGCCAGCAGTTTACACTTGGAGCAGTTCTTC.